This T cell receptor (beta chain) was documented in a study of T cells in Graves' hyperthyroidism and ophthalmopathy. The source material, RNA transcripts, was used to amplify TCR beta CDR3 regions. The primer set for the first-round RT-PCR of the TCR CDR3 was HTBI. TCRdb processed the multiplex PCR reads anew with MiXCR; each CDR3 protein has one entry. The sample includes about 380,000 distinct CDR3 sequences, 15% to 20% of them seen just once. Findings of the study overall: The model forecast ophthalmopathy, anticipating it by a median approximately 7 months before onset.

This clonotype was detected only a few times. The antigen is not known. This CDR3 has 15 residues. CDR1 is MNHEY, CDR2 SVGAGI, per germline. V lost 2 bases, J lost 6 bases, and 16 bases lay in between. Sequenced sample: blood. V and J are TRBV6-5 and TRBJ1-2; D remains ambiguous. This clonotype was obtained from a man younger than 30 with Graves' ophthalmopathy. Written as DNA, the CDR3 is TGTGCCAGCAGTTACGCTGCACATTCGGGAGATGGCTACACCTTC. Protein sequence: CASSYAAHSGDGYTF.